A single sample gave rise to the 27 T cell receptor beta chains below, sequenced in a study of T cell responses to AZD1222 COVID-19 vaccine. This table comes from immunoSEQ multiplex PCR, and its TCRdb copy is limited to in-frame clones, with some not included. The sample has some 100,000 clones, around 90% seen once. The sample was peripheral blood, taken on day 0 of AZD1222 vaccination. All receptors come from an adult in good health.

The V call is TRBV3-1 (or the pseudogene TRBV3-2), the J call TRBJ2-2, with 15 bases lining up with TRBD2. This CDR3 comprises 16 residues. Unmatched junction bases numbered 3, after V lost 4 bases and J lost 6 bases. Germline assignment: CDR1 LGHDT and CDR2 YNNKEL (reference sequence). The CDR3 DNA is TGTGCCAGCAGCCTCCGGACTAGCGGGGGGGCCGGGGAGCTGTTTTTT. Encoded protein: CASSLRTSGGAGELFF.

The CDR3 sequence: CASSLGTGRNEKLFF. The CDR3 coding sequence is TGTGCCAGCAGCTTAGGGACAGGAAGGAATGAAAAACTGTTTTTT. J is TRBJ1-4 and V is TRBV7-9, with TRBD1 identical over 7 bases. The CDR3 is 15 amino acids. The trim removed 1 base at V and 5 bases at J, leaving 4 bases unmatched. CDR1 and CDR2 from the germline V gene are SEHNR and FQNEAQ (reference sequence).

The CDR3 DNA sequence: TGTGCCACCAGTGTGGGGGCAGACTATGGCTACACCTTC. It specifies CATSVGADYGYTF. The genes are TRBV24-1 and TRBJ1-2; a weak D match, TRBD1 (6 bases). V lost 5 bases, J lost 3 bases, and 9 bases lay in between. This CDR3 spans 13 amino acids. Germline V gives CDR1 KGHDR, CDR2 SFDVKD.

The chain has TRBV27 and TRBJ2-3; D not certain. The CDR3 covers 13 residues. V lost 5 bases, J lost 4 bases, and 10 bases lay in between. Germline loops: CDR1 MNHEY, CDR2 SMNVEV (reference sequence). In DNA, the CDR3 is TGTGCCAGCAGTCTGATCATGGCAGATACGCAGTATTTT. This translates into CASSLIMADTQYF.

This chain connects TRBV24-1 to TRBJ2-1; TRBD2 agrees at 7 bases. Trimming took 4 bases from V and 5 from J; bases not matched to a gene: 1. This CDR3 contains 13 residues. The germline V gene has CDR1 KGHDR and CDR2 SFDVKD. The CDR3 here is CATSEGLNNEQFF. The DNA of the CDR3 is TGTGCCACCAGTGAGGGACTAAACAATGAGCAGTTCTTC.

This chain joins TRBV7-9 and TRBJ2-5, with 8 nucleotides matching TRBD2. Germline CDR1 and CDR2: SEHNR and FQNEAQ (reference sequence). V was clipped by 1 base and J by 5 bases; unmatched bases: 6. The CDR3 totals 15 residues. This chain's CDR3 is CASSLVFSGVETQYF. The CDR3 region has the DNA TGTGCCAGCAGCTTAGTGTTTAGCGGGGTGGAGACCCAGTACTTC.

The V call is TRBV6-5, the J call TRBJ1-2; 11 nucleotides line up with TRBD1. J was trimmed by 5 bases and V by 5 bases; bases with no gene match: 7. Germline values: CDR1 MNHEY, CDR2 SVGAGI. The length of the CDR3 is 15 residues. The CDR3: CASSPRTGGAYGYTF. CDR3 coding DNA: TGTGCCAGCAGTCCTCGGACAGGGGGCGCGTATGGCTACACCTTC.

This clone was counted once. The V gene is TRBV28, the J gene TRBJ2-3, with D unclear. Germline assignment: CDR1 MDHEN and CDR2 SYDVKM. This CDR3 is built from 12 residues. The ends were cut back, 8 bases at V and 1 base at J, with 7 bases in the middle. The CDR3 spells CASRPRTDTQYF. In DNA, the CDR3 is TGTGCCAGCCGTCCCCGCACAGATACGCAGTATTTT.

The rearrangement links TRBV5-6 to TRBJ1-3; maybe TRBD1 (6 bases). From germline, CDR1 is SGHDT and CDR2 YYEEEE. This CDR3 has 15 residues. Trimming took 4 bases from V and 0 from J, leaving 11 bases between them. The CDR3 region is CASSIRTASGNTIYF. CDR3 bases: TGTGCCAGCAGCATCCGGACAGCCTCTGGAAACACCATATATTTT.

This chain uses TRBV19 with TRBJ2-1; a weak D match, TRBD2 (7 bases). V lost 7 bases to trimming and J lost 0 bases, with 31 bases between them. Germline-derived CDR1 and CDR2 are LNHDA and SQIVND (reference sequence). The CDR3 runs to 21 residues. CDR3 DNA sequence: TGTGCCAGTATGCGATTAATAAGGGCGGGGGCCACCCAGATCTCCTACAATGAGCAGTTCTTC. Translation gives CASMRLIRAGATQISYNEQFF.

The chain joins TRBV29-1 to TRBJ1-1, with D perhaps matching TRBD1 (5 bases). V gave up 6 bases and J gave up 6 bases, with 20 bases separating them. The CDR3 covers 14 residues. Germline lookup yields CDR1 SQVTM and CDR2 ANQGSEA. CDR3 in DNA: TGCAGCGTACTGAGCGTGGGGACGGCTTCTGAAGCTTTCTTT. This codes for CSVLSVGTASEAFF.

This chain joins TRBV3-1 (or the pseudogene TRBV3-2) and TRBJ2-1; D is undetermined. There are 12 residues in the CDR3. Per the germline V gene, CDR1 is LGHDT and CDR2 is YNNKEL (reference sequence). Trimming removed 5 bases at V and 0 bases at J, with 2 bases between. Here the CDR3 DNA reads TGTGCCAGCAGCGACTCCTACAATGAGCAGTTCTTC. Translation: CASSDSYNEQFF.

This chain connects TRBV6-6 to TRBJ1-1, with 9 bases fitting TRBD1. In germline, CDR1 is MNHNY, CDR2 SVGAGI (reference sequence). V lost 9 bases and J lost 3; bases outside the gene matches: 11. The length of the CDR3 is 15 residues. CDR3 region: CASVPGQGTDTEAFF. CDR3 nucleotide sequence: TGTGCCAGTGTGCCGGGACAGGGAACGGACACTGAAGCTTTCTTT.

This sequence joins TRBV7-2 and TRBJ1-4; no clear D. Trimming pared 1 base from V and 7 bases from J, leaving 7 bases between. The CDR3 contains 13 residues. Germline-derived CDR1 and CDR2 are SGHTA and FQGNSA. CDR3 sequence (DNA): TGTGCCAGCAGCTTAGGGAATATTGAAAAACTGTTTTTT. It is translated as CASSLGNIEKLFF. The variable domain in full, completed from reference TRBV7-2 and TRBJ1-4, reads GAGVSQSPSNKVTEKGKDVELRCDPISGHTALYWYRQSLGQGLEFLIYFQGNSAPDKSGLPSDRFSAERTGGSVSTLTIQRTQQEDSAVYLCASSLGNIEKLFFGSGTQLSVL.

This sequence joins TRBV2 and TRBJ2-7, with a tentative D call TRBD2 (6 bases). CDR1 and CDR2 from the germline V gene are SNHLY and FYNNEI. Trimming shortened V by 6 bases and J by 7 bases, and 13 bases separated the two germline ends. The CDR3 loop spans 12 amino acids. CDR3 in DNA: TGTGCCAGCAGGGAGACGGGGGTGGAGCAGTACTTC. Translating it yields CASRETGVEQYF.

This sequence joins TRBV6-5 and TRBJ1-3; maybe TRBD1 (5 bases). This CDR3 comprises 16 residues. V was cut by 4 bases and J by 0 bases, with 13 bases left in between. Per the germline V gene, CDR1 is MNHEY and CDR2 is SVGAGI. The CDR3: CASSSTGSVSGNTIYF. The CDR3 region has the DNA TGTGCCAGCAGTTCAACAGGCAGCGTCTCTGGAAACACCATATATTTT.

The chain joins TRBV5-6 to TRBJ2-2; D may be TRBD1 (6 bases). V lost 4 bases and J lost 5, with 12 bases in between. The CDR3 has 14 residues. In germline, CDR1 is SGHDT, CDR2 YYEEEE. The CDR3 bases are TGTGCCAGCAGCCTAGACCAGGGGACCGGGGAGCTGTTTTTT. It is translated as CASSLDQGTGELFF.

The chain joins TRBV6-5 to TRBJ1-2, with 7 positions matching TRBD1. V gave up 6 bases and J gave up 3 bases; unmatched junction bases: 4. CDR1 and CDR2 (germline): MNHEY, SVGAGI. This CDR3 is 13 amino acids long. CDR3 nucleotides: TGTGCCAGCAGCAGAGGGGGCGACTATGGCTACACCTTC. Amino acids: CASSRGGDYGYTF.

This clone was found a few times. The rearrangement joins TRBV12-3 or TRBV12-4 to TRBJ1-2; D uncertain. With 5 bases removed from V and 7 bases from J, the gap between germline ends came to 8 bases. The CDR3 sequence is 11 residues long. The CDR3 reads CASSPGSGYTF. The CDR3, as DNA: TGTGCCAGCAGTCCGGGAAGTGGCTACACCTTC.

V usage is TRBV7-3 and J usage is TRBJ2-5; 10 bases are a match to TRBD2. Germline CDR1 and CDR2: SGHTA and FQGTGA. After removal of 5 bases from V and 0 bases from J, the junction contained 3 bases not matched to a gene. This CDR3 spans 15 amino acids. The CDR3 loop reads CASSPSGGNQETQYF. The CDR3 nucleotides read TGTGCCAGCAGCCCTAGCGGGGGAAACCAAGAGACCCAGTACTTC. The full variable domain, its missing parts supplied by reference TRBV7-3 and TRBJ2-5, is GAGVSQTPSNKVTEKGKYVELRCDPISGHTALYWYRQSLGQGPEFLIYFQGTGAADDSGLPNDRFFAVRPEGSVSTLKIQRTERGDSAVYLCASSPSGGNQETQYFGPGTRLLVL.

The rearrangement joins TRBV18 to TRBJ2-3; D is ambiguous. The CDR3 has 11 residues. The germline V gene has CDR1 KGHSH and CDR2 LQKENI. With 3 bases removed from V and 6 bases from J, the gap between germline ends came to 4 bases. This CDR3 is CASSPSDTQYF. The CDR3 DNA reads as TGTGCCAGCTCACCTTCGGATACGCAGTATTTT.

The chain uses TRBV5-4 and TRBJ1-2; D not resolved. Trimming cost V 0 bases and J 6 bases, with 15 bases left between them. The CDR3 covers 15 residues. Germline V lookup: CDR1 SGHNT, CDR2 YYREEE (reference sequence). CDR3 protein: CASSLDERGRDGYTF. In nucleotides, the CDR3 is TGTGCCAGCAGCTTGGATGAGAGAGGGAGGGATGGCTACACCTTC.

Written as DNA, the CDR3 is TGTGCCAGCTCACCGCGTGGCAGACCAATGAACACTGAAGCTTTCTTT. It is translated as CASSPRGRPMNTEAFF. The chain is built from TRBV18 and TRBJ1-1; D ambiguous. Germline V gene lookup returns CDR1 KGHSH and CDR2 LQKENI. The CDR3 runs 16 residues. The V end lost 3 bases, the J end lost 0 bases, and 14 bases lay between the germline ends.

This chain joins TRBV5-8 and TRBJ2-5; D is perhaps TRBD1 (5 bases). Per germline, CDR1 SGHTS and CDR2 YDEGEE. The length of the CDR3 is 16 residues. The germline V and J ends were trimmed by 7 bases and 0 bases, with 19 bases remaining between them. CDR3 DNA sequence: TGTGCCAGCCTCCGTGGGATCAGGGTAGACCAAGAGACCCAGTACTTC. Protein: CASLRGIRVDQETQYF.

The chain employs TRBV5-1 and TRBJ1-6; possible D gene TRBD1, 5 bases. Trimming shortened V by 1 base and J by 8 bases, and 13 bases separated the two germline ends. Per germline, CDR1 SGHRS and CDR2 YFSETQ. The CDR3 consists of 15 residues. The CDR3 reads CASSLTGPVYSPLHF. The CDR3 bases are TGCGCCAGCAGCTTGACGGGGCCGGTGTATTCACCCCTCCACTTT.

V and J are TRBV18 and TRBJ1-1, with 11 bases matching TRBD1. The J segment lost 5 bases and the V segment lost 1 base, leaving 3 bases of the junction unmatched. Germline V lookup: CDR1 KGHSH, CDR2 LQKENI. The CDR3 spans 15 residues. The CDR3 reads CASSPLGQGATEAFF. The CDR3, as DNA: TGTGCCAGCTCACCACTTGGACAGGGGGCGACTGAAGCTTTCTTT. Based on the CDR3 plus reference TRBV18 and TRBJ1-1, the full variable domain is NAGVMQNPRHLVRRRGQEARLRCSPMKGHSHVYWYRQLPEEGLKFMVYLQKENIIDESGMPKERFSAEFPKEGPSILRIQQVVRGDSAAYFCASSPLGQGATEAFFGQGTRLTVV.

The CDR3 DNA follows: TGTGCCAGCAGTCACGGGACAGCCTTTTCCGAGCAGTACTTC. It translates to CASSHGTAFSEQYF. The chain is built from TRBV28 and TRBJ2-7; 7 nucleotides match TRBD1. CDR1 is MDHEN, CDR2 SYDVKM, per germline. The V segment lost 5 bases and the J segment 6 bases; nucleotides outside the gene matches: 10. This CDR3 has 14 amino acids.